This TCR beta chain was sequenced during a study of blood T cell repertoires in COVID-19. On the study more broadly: Samples taken during acute and convalescent COVID-19 were collected in the United States, Italy and Spain. The analysed material was cDNA or gDNA that came from T cells, B-cell-depleted T cells, or PBMCs.

The CDR3 totals 20 residues. Source study methods: Reference gene primer amplification in the assay estimated nucleated cell counts. Using immunoSEQ multiplex PCR, the repertoire was profiled, and TCRdb retains in-frame clones only, with some absent. The V and J calls and clone size come from that table; D and trimming were worked out from the DNA. The table includes about 33,000 clones, just over 85% detected once. The clonotype was recovered from a human donor in a cohort sampled during active COVID-19. The chain employs TRBV21-1 and TRBJ1-6. TRBV21-1 is a pseudogene. Sequenced sample: peripheral blood. The CDR3 protein is CASSNTGWLLSIFYNSPLHF. As DNA, the CDR3 is TGTGCCAGCAGCAACACCGGGTGGCTTCTATCGATATTCTATAATTCACCCCTCCACTTT.